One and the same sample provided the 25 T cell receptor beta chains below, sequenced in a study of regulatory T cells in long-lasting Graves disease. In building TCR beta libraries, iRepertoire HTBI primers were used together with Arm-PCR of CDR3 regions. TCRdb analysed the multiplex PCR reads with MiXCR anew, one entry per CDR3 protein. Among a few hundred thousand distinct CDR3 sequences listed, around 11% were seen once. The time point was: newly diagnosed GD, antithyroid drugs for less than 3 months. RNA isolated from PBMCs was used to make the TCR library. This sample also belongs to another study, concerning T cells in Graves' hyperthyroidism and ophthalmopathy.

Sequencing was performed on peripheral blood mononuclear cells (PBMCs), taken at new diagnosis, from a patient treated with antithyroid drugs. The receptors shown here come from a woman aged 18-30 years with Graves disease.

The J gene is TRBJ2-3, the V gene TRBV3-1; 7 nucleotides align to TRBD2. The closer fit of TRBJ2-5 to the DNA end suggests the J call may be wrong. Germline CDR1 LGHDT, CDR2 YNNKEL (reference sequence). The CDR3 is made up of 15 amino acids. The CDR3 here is CASSQYRLAVETQYF. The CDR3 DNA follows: TGTGCCAGCAGCCAATATAGGCTAGCGGTAGAGACCCAGTACTTC.

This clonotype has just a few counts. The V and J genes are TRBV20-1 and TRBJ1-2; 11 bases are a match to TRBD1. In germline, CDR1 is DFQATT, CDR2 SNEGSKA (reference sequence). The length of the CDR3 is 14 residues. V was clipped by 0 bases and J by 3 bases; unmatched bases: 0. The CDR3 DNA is TGCAGTGCTAGAGAGGACAGGGGGCACTATGGCTACACCTTC. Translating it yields CSAREDRGHYGYTF.

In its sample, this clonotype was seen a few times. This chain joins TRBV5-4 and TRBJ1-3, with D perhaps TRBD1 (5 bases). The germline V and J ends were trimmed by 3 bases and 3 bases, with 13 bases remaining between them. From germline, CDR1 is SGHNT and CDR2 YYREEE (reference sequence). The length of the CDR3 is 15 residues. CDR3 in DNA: TGTGCCAGCAGCTGGGACCTTGCGGGTGGAAACACCATATATTTT. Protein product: CASSWDLAGGNTIYF.

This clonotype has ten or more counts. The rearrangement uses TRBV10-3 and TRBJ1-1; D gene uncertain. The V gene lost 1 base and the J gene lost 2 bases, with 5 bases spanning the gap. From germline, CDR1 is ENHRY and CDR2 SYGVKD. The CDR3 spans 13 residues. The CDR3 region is CAISEWGNTEAFF. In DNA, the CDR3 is TGTGCCATCAGTGAGTGGGGAAACACTGAAGCTTTCTTT.

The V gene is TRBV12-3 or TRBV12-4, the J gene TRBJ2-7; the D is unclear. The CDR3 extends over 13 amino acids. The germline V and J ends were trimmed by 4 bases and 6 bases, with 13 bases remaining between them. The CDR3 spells CASSSRIGGEQYF. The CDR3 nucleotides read TGTGCCAGCAGTTCCCGGATCGGCGGCGAGCAGTACTTC.

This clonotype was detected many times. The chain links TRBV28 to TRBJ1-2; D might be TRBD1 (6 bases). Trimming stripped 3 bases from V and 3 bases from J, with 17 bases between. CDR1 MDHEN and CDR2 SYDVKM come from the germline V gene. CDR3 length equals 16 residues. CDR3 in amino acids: CASSFGGPVFHYGYTF. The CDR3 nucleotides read TGTGCCAGCAGTTTCGGGGGGCCAGTCTTCCACTATGGCTACACCTTC.

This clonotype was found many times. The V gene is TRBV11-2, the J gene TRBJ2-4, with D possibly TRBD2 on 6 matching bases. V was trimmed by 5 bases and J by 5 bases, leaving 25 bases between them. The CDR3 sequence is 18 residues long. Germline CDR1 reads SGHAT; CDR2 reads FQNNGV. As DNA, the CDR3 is TGTGCCAGCAGCCCACGACAATTACTAGCAACCGTACAAAACATTCAGTACTTC. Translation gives CASSPRQLLATVQNIQYF.

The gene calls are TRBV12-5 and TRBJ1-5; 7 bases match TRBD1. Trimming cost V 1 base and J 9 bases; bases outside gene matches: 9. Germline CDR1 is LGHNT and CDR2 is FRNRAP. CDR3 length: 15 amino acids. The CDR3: CASGLGQGGLWPQHF. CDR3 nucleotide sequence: TGTGCTAGTGGTTTGGGGCAGGGGGGTCTGTGGCCCCAGCATTTT. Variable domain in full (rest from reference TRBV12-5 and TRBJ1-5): DARVTQTPRHKVTEMGQEVTMRCQPILGHNTVFWYRQTMMQGLELLAYFRNRAPLDDSGMPKDRFSAEMPDATLATLKIQPSEPRDSAVYFCASGLGQGGLWPQHFGDGTRLSIL.

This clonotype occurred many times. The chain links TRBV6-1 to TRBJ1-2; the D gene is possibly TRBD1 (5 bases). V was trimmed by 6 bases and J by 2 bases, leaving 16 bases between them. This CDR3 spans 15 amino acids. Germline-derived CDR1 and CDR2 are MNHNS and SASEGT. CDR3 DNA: TGTGCCAGCAGGGAGGGACCGGGACGAAACTATGGCTACACCTTC. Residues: CASREGPGRNYGYTF.

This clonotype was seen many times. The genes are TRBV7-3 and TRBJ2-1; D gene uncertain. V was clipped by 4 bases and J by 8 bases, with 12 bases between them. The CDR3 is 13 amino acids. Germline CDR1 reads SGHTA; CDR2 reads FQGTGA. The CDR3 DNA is TGTGCCAGCAGCTCAAGTCCCGAGCATGAGCAGTTCTTC. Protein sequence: CASSSSPEHEQFF. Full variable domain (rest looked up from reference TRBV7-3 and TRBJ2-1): GAGVSQTPSNKVTEKGKYVELRCDPISGHTALYWYRQSLGQGPEFLIYFQGTGAADDSGLPNDRFFAVRPEGSVSTLKIQRTERGDSAVYLCASSSSPEHEQFFGPGTRLTVL.

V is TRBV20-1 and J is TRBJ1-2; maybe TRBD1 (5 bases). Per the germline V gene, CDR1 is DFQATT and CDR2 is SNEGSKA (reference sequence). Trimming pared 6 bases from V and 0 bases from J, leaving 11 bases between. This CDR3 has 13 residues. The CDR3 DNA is TGCAGTGCCCCCGACAGAGCTAACTATGGCTACACCTTC. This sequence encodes CSAPDRANYGYTF.

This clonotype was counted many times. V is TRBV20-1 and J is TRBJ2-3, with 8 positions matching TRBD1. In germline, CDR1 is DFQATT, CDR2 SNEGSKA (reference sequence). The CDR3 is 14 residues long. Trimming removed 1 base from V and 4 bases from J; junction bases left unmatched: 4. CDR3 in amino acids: CSARGTGWADTQYF. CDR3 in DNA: TGCAGTGCTAGAGGGACAGGGTGGGCAGATACGCAGTATTTT.

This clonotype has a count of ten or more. CDR3: CSAMVGASTDTQYF. The DNA of the CDR3 is TGCAGTGCTATGGTCGGAGCTAGCACAGATACGCAGTATTTT. The chain is built from TRBV20-1 and TRBJ2-3, with unresolved D. Germline CDR1 reads DFQATT; CDR2 reads SNEGSKA (reference sequence). The CDR3 has 14 amino acids. The germline V and J ends were trimmed by 4 bases and 0 bases, with 11 bases remaining between them.

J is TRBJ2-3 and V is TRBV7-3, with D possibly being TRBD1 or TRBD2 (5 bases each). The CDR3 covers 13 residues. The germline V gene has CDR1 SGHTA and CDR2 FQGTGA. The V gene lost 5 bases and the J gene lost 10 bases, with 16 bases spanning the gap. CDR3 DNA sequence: TGTGCCAGCAGCCCCCCTGGGTCGGGGCCGCAGTATTTT. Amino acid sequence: CASSPPGSGPQYF.

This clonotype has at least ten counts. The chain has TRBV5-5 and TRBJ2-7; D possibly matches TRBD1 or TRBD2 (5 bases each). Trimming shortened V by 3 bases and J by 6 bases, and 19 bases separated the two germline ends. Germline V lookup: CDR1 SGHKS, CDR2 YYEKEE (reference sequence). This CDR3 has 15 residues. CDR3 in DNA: TGTGCCAGCAGCTGGGGGAACAGGCGCTCTTTCGAGCAGTACGTC. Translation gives CASSWGNRRSFEQYV.

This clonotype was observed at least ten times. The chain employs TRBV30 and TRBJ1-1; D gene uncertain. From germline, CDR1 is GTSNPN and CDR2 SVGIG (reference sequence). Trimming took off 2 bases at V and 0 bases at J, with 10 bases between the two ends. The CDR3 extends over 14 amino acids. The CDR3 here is CAWSSISMNTEAFF. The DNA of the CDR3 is TGTGCCTGGAGTTCGATAAGTATGAACACTGAAGCTTTCTTT.

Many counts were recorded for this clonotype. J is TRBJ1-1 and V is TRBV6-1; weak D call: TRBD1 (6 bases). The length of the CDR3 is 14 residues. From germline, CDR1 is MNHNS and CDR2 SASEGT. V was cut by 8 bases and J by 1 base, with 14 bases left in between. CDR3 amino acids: CASEEGGQNTEAFF. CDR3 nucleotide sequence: TGTGCCAGCGAGGAAGGGGGGCAGAACACTGAAGCTTTCTTT.

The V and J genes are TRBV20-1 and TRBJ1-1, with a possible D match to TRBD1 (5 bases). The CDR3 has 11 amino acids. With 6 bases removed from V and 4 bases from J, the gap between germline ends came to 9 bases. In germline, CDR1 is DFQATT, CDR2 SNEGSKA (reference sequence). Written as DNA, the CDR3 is TGCAGTGCCCGACAGCGCACTGAAGCTTTCTTT. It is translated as CSARQRTEAFF.

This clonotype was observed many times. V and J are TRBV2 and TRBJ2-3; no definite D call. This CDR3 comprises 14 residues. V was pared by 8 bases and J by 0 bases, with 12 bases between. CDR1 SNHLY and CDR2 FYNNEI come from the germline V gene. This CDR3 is CASQVIWSTDTQYF. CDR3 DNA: TGTGCCAGCCAAGTAATTTGGAGCACAGATACGCAGTATTTT.

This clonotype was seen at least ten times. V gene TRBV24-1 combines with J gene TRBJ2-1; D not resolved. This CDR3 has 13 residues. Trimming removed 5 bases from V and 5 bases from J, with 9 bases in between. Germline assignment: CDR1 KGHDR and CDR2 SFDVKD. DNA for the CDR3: TGTGCCACCAGTGGGCCCGAAGACAATGAGCAGTTCTTC. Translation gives CATSGPEDNEQFF.

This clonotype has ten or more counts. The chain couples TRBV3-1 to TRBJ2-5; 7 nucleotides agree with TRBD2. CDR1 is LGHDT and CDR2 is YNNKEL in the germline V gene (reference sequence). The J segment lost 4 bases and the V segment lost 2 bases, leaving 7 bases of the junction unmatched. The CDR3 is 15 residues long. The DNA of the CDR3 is TGTGCCAGCAGCCAATATGGGCTAGCGGTAGAGACCCAGTACTTC. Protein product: CASSQYGLAVETQYF.

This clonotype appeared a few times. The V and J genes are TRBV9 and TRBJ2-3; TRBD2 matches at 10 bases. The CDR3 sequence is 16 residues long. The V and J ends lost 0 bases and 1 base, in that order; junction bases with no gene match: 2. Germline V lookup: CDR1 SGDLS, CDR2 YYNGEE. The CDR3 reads CASSVAGLAGTDTQYF. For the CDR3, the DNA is TGTGCCAGCAGCGTAGCCGGACTAGCGGGCACAGATACGCAGTATTTT. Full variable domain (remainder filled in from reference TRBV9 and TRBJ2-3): DSGVTQTPKHLITATGQRVTLRCSPRSGDLSVYWYQQSLDQGLQFLIQYYNGEERAKGNILERFSAQQFPDLHSELNLSSLELGDSALYFCASSVAGLAGTDTQYFGPGTRLTVL.

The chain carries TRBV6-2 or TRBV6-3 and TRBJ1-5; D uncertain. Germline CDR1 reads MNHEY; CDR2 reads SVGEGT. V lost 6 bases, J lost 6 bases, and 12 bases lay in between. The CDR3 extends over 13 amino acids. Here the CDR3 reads CASSLGVIQPQHF. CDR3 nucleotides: TGTGCCAGCAGCTTGGGAGTCATTCAGCCCCAGCATTTT.

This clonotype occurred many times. CDR3: CASSHAGGATEAFF. CDR3 DNA sequence: TGTGCCAGCAGTCATGCCGGGGGAGCCACTGAAGCTTTCTTT. The V call is TRBV3-1, the J call TRBJ1-1; weak D call: TRBD1 (5 bases). The V gene lost 6 bases and the J gene lost 4 bases, with 15 bases spanning the gap. CDR3 length: 14 residues. Germline V lookup: CDR1 LGHDT, CDR2 YNNKEL (reference sequence).

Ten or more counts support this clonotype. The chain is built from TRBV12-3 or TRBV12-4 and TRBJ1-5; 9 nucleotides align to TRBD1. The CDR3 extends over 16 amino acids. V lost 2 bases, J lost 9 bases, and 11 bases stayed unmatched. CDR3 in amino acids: CASSLQGQGQILPQHF. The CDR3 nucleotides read TGTGCCAGCAGTTTACAGGGACAGGGACAAATCTTGCCCCAGCATTTT.